Listed below are T cell receptor beta chains from one sample, sequenced in a study of Graves' ophthalmopathy and Graves' hyperthyroidism. From the multiplex PCR reads, TCRdb called clonotypes with MiXCR, one entry per CDR3 protein. The repertoire holds approximately 1.2 million distinct CDR3 sequences, about 36% seen once, with around 10% in the top ten. What was sequenced was peripheral blood or thyroid tissue (not recorded which). These receptors were collected from an adult man with Graves' hyperthyroidism. The CDR3 runs from the conserved cysteine through the conserved F or W. The D gene is left open where the match is weak. Clone size, where shown, is once, few, many, or a class for clones that have expanded.

TRBD1	TRBV6-6	.	TRBJ1-5	CASREQGAHQPQHF	TGTGCCAGCAGAGAACAGGGGGCACATCAGCCCCAGCATTTT
.	TRBV14	.	TRBJ1-2	CASSRYQSYGYTF	TGTGCCAGCAGCCGCTATCAAAGTTATGGCTACACCTTC
.	TRBV12-3/TRBV12-4	many	TRBJ1-5	CASSSPPAYSNQPQHF	TGTGCCAGCAGTTCCCCGCCGGCGTATAGCAATCAGCCCCAGCATTTT
.	TRBV20-1	.	TRBJ1-4	CSARPPDSATNEKLFF	TGCAGTGCTAGACCCCCCGACAGCGCAACTAATGAAAAACTGTTTTTT
TRBD2	TRBV29-1	many	TRBJ2-7	CSVRGTREDRDEQYF	TGCAGCGTGAGGGGTACGCGGGAGGATCGCGACGAGCAGTACTTC
TRBD1	TRBV10-3	.	TRBJ2-7	CAISVGTGGDEQYF	TGTGCCATCAGTGTAGGGACAGGGGGCGACGAGCAGTACTTC
.	TRBV5-1	few	TRBJ2-7	CASSWTGSVYEQYF	TGCGCCAGCAGCTGGACCGGGAGTGTCTACGAGCAGTACTTC
.	TRBV6-2/TRBV6-3	.	TRBJ1-4	CASRTGLKLFF	TGTGCCAGCAGGACAGGTTTAAAACTGTTTTTT
.	TRBV12-3/TRBV12-4	many	TRBJ1-6	CASSFSPDAGSPLHF	TGTGCCAGCAGTTTTTCCCCAGACGCTGGTTCACCCCTCCACTTT
TRBD1	TRBV25-1	.	TRBJ2-7	CASVDAGQGSYEQYF	TGTGCCAGCGTGGATGCGGGACAGGGGTCCTACGAGCAGTACTTC